This T cell receptor (beta chain) was identified during a study of blood T cell repertoires in COVID-19. Study-wide context: Collection of acute and convalescent COVID-19 samples took place in the United States, Italy and Spain. The analysed material was cDNA or gDNA that came from T cells, B-cell-depleted T cells, or PBMCs.

Original handling: Estimates of nucleated cell counts were drawn from the amplification of reference gene primers. Clones were read by immunoSEQ multiplex PCR, and TCRdb kept only the in-frame ones, dropping some. V and J calls and clone size are copied from that table; D and trimming were computed from the DNA. This table holds some 250,000 clones, 88% found once. The V end lost 1 base, the J end lost 11 bases, and 9 bases lay between the germline ends. Germline V CDR1 and CDR2: LGHDT, YNNKEL (reference sequence). The CDR3 is made up of 12 amino acids. The rearrangement links TRBV3-1 (or the pseudogene TRBV3-2) to TRBJ1-5; a possible D gene is TRBD1 (6 bases). The TCR comes from a woman in her 40s who had recovered from COVID-19. Sequenced sample: peripheral blood. In DNA, the CDR3 is TGTGCCAGCAGCCAAGGGGGGCGGTCCCAGCATTTT. This codes for CASSQGGRSQHF.